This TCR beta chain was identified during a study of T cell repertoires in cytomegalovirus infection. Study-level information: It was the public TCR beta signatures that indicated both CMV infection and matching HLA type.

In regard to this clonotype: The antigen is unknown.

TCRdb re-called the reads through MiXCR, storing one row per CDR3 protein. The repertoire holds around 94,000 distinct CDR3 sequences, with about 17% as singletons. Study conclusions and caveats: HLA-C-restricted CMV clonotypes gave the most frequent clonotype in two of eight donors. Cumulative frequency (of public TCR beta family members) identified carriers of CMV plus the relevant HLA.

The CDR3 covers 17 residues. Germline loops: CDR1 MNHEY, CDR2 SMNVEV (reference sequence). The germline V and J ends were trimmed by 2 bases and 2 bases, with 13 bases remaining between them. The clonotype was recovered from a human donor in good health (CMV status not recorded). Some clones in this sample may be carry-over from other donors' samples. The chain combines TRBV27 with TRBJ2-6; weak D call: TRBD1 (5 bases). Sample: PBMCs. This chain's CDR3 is CASSLRRGTPGANVLTF. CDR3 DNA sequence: TGTGCCAGCAGTTTAAGAAGGGGAACCCCTGGGGCCAACGTCCTGACTTTC.